The 10 T cell receptor beta chains presented below share a single source sample, sequenced in a study of blood T cell repertoires in COVID-19. Repertoires were generated with immunoSEQ multiplex PCR, while TCRdb's copy carries only in-frame clones and drops some. The table records 140,000 to 150,000 clones, nearly 90% of them present only once. Sequencing used peripheral blood. These receptor sequences come from a man aged 65 to 85 with acute or convalescent COVID-19.

The chain employs TRBV19 and TRBJ1-1, with D possibly being TRBD1 (6 bases). Per the germline V gene, CDR1 is LNHDA and CDR2 is SQIVND (reference sequence). The CDR3 sequence is 15 residues long. Trimming took 1 base from V and 0 from J, leaving 9 bases between them. In DNA form, the CDR3 reads TGTGCCAGTAGTATAGTTGGACAGCTGAACACTGAAGCTTTCTTT. Its translation: CASSIVGQLNTEAFF.

In this sample, this clone turned up once. This CDR3 is CSGHRGTEAFF. CDR3 DNA: TGCAGCGGACATCGGGGCACTGAAGCTTTCTTT. The chain combines TRBV29-1 with TRBJ1-1; unclear D gene. V was shortened by 7 bases and J by 4 bases, with 10 bases between the two germline ends. From germline, CDR1 is SQVTM and CDR2 ANQGSEA. The CDR3 covers 11 residues. Filled out from reference TRBV29-1 and TRBJ1-1, the complete variable domain reads SAVISQKPSRDICQRGTSLTIQCQVDSQVTMMFWYRQQPGQSLTLIATANQGSEATYESGFVIDKFPISRPNLTFSTLTVSNMSPEDSSIYLCSGHRGTEAFFGQGTRLTVV.

The rearrangement joins TRBV5-8 to TRBJ2-3, with D tentatively TRBD1 (6 bases). Germline-derived CDR1 and CDR2 are SGHTS and YDEGEE. CDR3 length: 13 amino acids. V gave up 4 bases and J gave up 5 bases, with 11 bases separating them. Written as DNA, the CDR3 is TGTGCCAGCAGCCGGACAGTCCTAGATACGCAGTATTTT. It specifies CASSRTVLDTQYF.

This chain joins TRBV5-1 and TRBJ2-1; no firm D call. The CDR3 length is 13 residues. V was cut by 5 bases and J by 10 bases, with 16 bases left in between. Germline V gene sequence: CDR1 SGHRS, CDR2 YFSETQ. CDR3 nucleotide sequence: TGCGCCAGCAGAATTAGCCCCAGTTCCGAGCAGTTCTTC. Translated: CASRISPSSEQFF.

J is TRBJ1-5 and V is TRBV25-1; no definite D call. CDR3 length: 14 amino acids. V lost 4 bases, J lost 4 bases, and 11 bases lay in between. Germline assignment: CDR1 MGHDK and CDR2 SYGVNS. In DNA form, the CDR3 reads TGTGCCAGCAGTGCATGGACGGGGAATCAGCCCCAGCATTTT. The encoded protein is CASSAWTGNQPQHF. The entire variable domain, with the rest obtained from reference TRBV25-1 and TRBJ1-5, is as follows: EADIYQTPRYLVIGTGKKITLECSQTMGHDKMYWYQQDPGMELHLIHYSYGVNSTEKGDLSSESTVSRIRTEHFPLTLESARPSHTSQYLCASSAWTGNQPQHFGDGTRLSIL.

The chain has TRBV19 and TRBJ1-5; D gene ambiguous. The CDR3 loop spans 16 amino acids. CDR1 and CDR2 (germline): LNHDA, SQIVND (reference sequence). V lost 4 bases and J lost 0, with 13 bases in between. The CDR3 DNA sequence: TGTGCCAGTAGTACTAATCACGGGGTTAGCAATCAGCCCCAGCATTTT. Residues: CASSTNHGVSNQPQHF.

This clone was seen more than once but under ten times. This rearrangement joins TRBV29-1 to TRBJ1-6, with D possibly matching TRBD1 (5 bases). V was shortened by 5 bases and J by 2 bases, with 10 bases between the two germline ends. This CDR3 has 14 amino acids. Germline V lookup: CDR1 SQVTM, CDR2 ANQGSEA. As DNA, the CDR3 is TGCAGCGTTTCCACAGGTCCCTATAATTCACCCCTCCACTTT. This sequence encodes CSVSTGPYNSPLHF.

The chain uses TRBV7-6 and TRBJ1-2, with a tentative D call TRBD1 (5 bases). Germline CDR1 is SGHVS and CDR2 is FNYEAQ. V was shortened by 2 bases and J by 7 bases, with 11 bases between the two germline ends. This CDR3 has 13 residues. Here the CDR3 reads CASSLRSGGGYTF. The CDR3 coding sequence is TGTGCCAGCAGCTTACGGTCCGGGGGTGGCTACACCTTC.

This chain links TRBV7-9 with TRBJ1-6, with D unresolved. The V gene's germline CDR1 is SEHNR and CDR2 FQNEAQ (reference sequence). V was pared by 2 bases and J by 10 bases, with 12 bases between. The CDR3 is made up of 14 amino acids. This chain's CDR3 is CASSLPLGDSPLHF. The DNA of the CDR3 is TGTGCCAGCAGCTTACCGTTGGGAGACTCACCCCTCCACTTT.

This clone was counted a few times. The V and J genes are TRBV5-4 and TRBJ1-1; a possible D gene is TRBD1 (6 bases). V lost 2 bases, J lost 10 bases, and 9 bases lay in between. CDR3 length: 11 residues. Germline CDR1 SGHNT, CDR2 YYREEE (reference sequence). In nucleotides, the CDR3 is TGTGCCAGCAGCTTTCAGGGGACAGCTTTCTTT. It yields the protein CASSFQGTAFF.